These T cell receptor beta chains were read from a single sample in a study of T cell responses to AZD1222 COVID-19 vaccine. The protocol was immunoSEQ multiplex PCR, while the TCRdb copy is restricted to in-frame clones and leaves out a portion. The table has over 130,000 clones, less than 95% seen once; the top ten hold 7.5% to 9.5%. Sequencing was performed on peripheral blood, taken 28 days after the second dose of the MenACWY control vaccine. These TCRs come from an adult who received the MenACWY meningococcal vaccine as a control. CDR3s include the opening cysteine and the closing phenylalanine or tryptophan. Fields, in order: clone size, V gene, D gene, J gene, CDR3 protein, CDR3 DNA. A D gene is named only where the DNA matches it firmly. Size tells how often a clone was seen (once, few, many) or the class of an expanded clone, and some rows leave it out.

-	TRBV19	-	TRBJ1-3	CASSPTGINSGNTIYF	TGTGCCAGTAGTCCTACAGGGATTAACTCTGGAAACACCATATATTTT
-	TRBV9	-	TRBJ2-5	CASSVIGGPLETQYF	TGTGCCAGCAGCGTAATAGGTGGGCCCCTGGAGACCCAGTACTTC
-	TRBV2	-	TRBJ2-1	CASSESGRSYNEQFF	TGTGCCAGCAGTGAATCAGGGCGCTCCTACAATGAGCAGTTCTTC
few	TRBV7-2	-	TRBJ2-3	CASSYPGETTDTQYF	TGTGCCAGCAGCTACCCCGGCGAGACCACAGATACGCAGTATTTT
-	TRBV6-5	-	TRBJ1-3	CASEQGTVNTIYF	TGTGCCAGCGAACAGGGAACTGTAAACACCATATATTTT
few	TRBV18	-	TRBJ2-7	CASSPVGGRGKNEQYF	TGTGCCAGCTCACCGGTCGGAGGCAGGGGTAAGAACGAGCAGTACTTC
-	TRBV28	TRBD2	TRBJ2-2	CASISSGGESTGELFF	TGTGCCAGCATTAGTAGCGGGGGGGAGAGCACCGGGGAGCTGTTTTTT
-	TRBV3-1/TRBV3-2	TRBD2	TRBJ2-3	CASSRGLAGGPEDTQYF	TGTGCCAGCAGCCGTGGACTAGCGGGAGGGCCGGAAGATACGCAGTATTTT
-	TRBV24-1	TRBD1	TRBJ2-1	CATSDFKDRYFDEQFF	TGTGCCACCAGTGATTTTAAGGACAGGTATTTTGATGAGCAGTTCTTC
-	TRBV12-3/TRBV12-4	-	TRBJ2-1	CASSRASYNEQFF	TGTGCCAGCAGCAGGGCGTCCTACAATGAGCAGTTCTTC
-	TRBV19	TRBD2	TRBJ2-3	CASRKGLAATDTQYF	TGTGCCAGTAGAAAGGGACTAGCGGCCACAGATACGCAGTATTTT
once	TRBV5-1	-	TRBJ2-5	CASSLDLNQETQYF	TGCGCCAGCAGCTTGGACCTAAACCAAGAGACCCAGTACTTC
-	TRBV9	TRBD1	TRBJ2-2	CASSVGGQAATGELFF	TGTGCCAGCAGCGTAGGGGGACAGGCAGCCACCGGGGAGCTGTTTTTT
-	TRBV3-1/TRBV3-2	-	TRBJ1-1	CASSQKENTEAFF	TGTGCCAGCAGCCAGAAAGAGAACACTGAAGCTTTCTTT
-	TRBV30	-	TRBJ1-5	CAWQSSNQPQHF	TGTGCCTGGCAGAGTAGCAATCAGCCCCAGCATTTT
-	TRBV5-1	TRBD1	TRBJ2-5	CASSLVQGASETQYF	TGCGCCAGCAGCTTGGTGCAGGGGGCTTCGGAGACCCAGTACTTC
-	TRBV27	-	TRBJ2-6	CASSLRSRAGQGLSSGANVLTF	TGTGCCAGCAGTTTACGGTCCCGAGCCGGACAAGGCTTAAGTTCTGGGGCCAACGTCCTGACTTTC
-	TRBV23-1	-	TRBJ2-7	CASTERLDQLFGEQYF	TGCGCCAGCACGGAACGACTAGATCAGCTATTCGGTGAGCAGTACTTC
-	TRBV19	TRBD1	TRBJ1-5	CASSLDRGNQPQHF	TGTGCCAGTAGTTTAGACAGGGGGAATCAGCCCCAGCATTTT
-	TRBV3-1/TRBV3-2	TRBD2	TRBJ2-1	CASSQDPRPVVTSGYWNEQFF	TGTGCCAGCAGCCAAGACCCCAGACCGGTTGTTACTAGCGGGTATTGGAATGAGCAGTTCTTC
few	TRBV24-1	-	TRBJ2-2	CATSPYPNTGELFF	TGTGCCACCTCGCCCTACCCGAACACCGGGGAGCTGTTTTTT
-	TRBV18	-	TRBJ2-1	CASSSTSSYNEQFF	TGTGCCAGCTCATCGACCAGCTCCTACAATGAGCAGTTCTTC
-	TRBV7-2	TRBD2	TRBJ2-5	CASSPQLAGERKTQYF	TGTGCCAGCAGCCCACAACTAGCGGGAGAGAGAAAGACCCAGTACTTC
-	TRBV7-2	-	TRBJ2-3	CASREVRSTDTQYF	TGTGCCAGCAGGGAGGTCAGGAGCACAGATACGCAGTATTTT
-	TRBV5-4	-	TRBJ1-1	CASSLAAGGNTEAFF	TGTGCCAGCAGCTTGGCGGCCGGAGGAAACACTGAAGCTTTCTTT
-	TRBV6-4	TRBD1	TRBJ1-1	CASRTGEHTEAFF	TGTGCCAGCAGGACAGGGGAGCACACTGAAGCTTTCTTT
once	TRBV5-4	TRBD2	TRBJ2-7	CASSLGVLAGSYEQYF	TGTGCCAGCAGCTTGGGGGTTCTAGCGGGGTCCTACGAGCAGTACTTC
-	TRBV4-3	TRBD1	TRBJ1-1	CASRGSTGEWTEAFF	TGCGCCAGCAGGGGATCGACAGGGGAGTGGACTGAAGCTTTCTTT
-	TRBV5-5	-	TRBJ1-6	CASSWGSGGASRAPLHF	TGTGCCAGCAGCTGGGGTTCCGGGGGCGCGAGTCGGGCACCCCTCCACTTT
-	TRBV6-1	-	TRBJ1-5	CASSETENQPQHF	TGTGCCAGCAGTGAGACAGAGAATCAGCCCCAGCATTTT
-	TRBV2	TRBD1	TRBJ1-6	CARLGGTGSNSPLHF	TGTGCCAGATTGGGAGGGACAGGGAGTAATTCACCCCTCCACTTT
-	TRBV4-2	TRBD1	TRBJ1-2	CASSQTGTGAGYTF	TGTGCCAGCAGCCAAACAGGGACAGGGGCTGGCTACACCTTC
-	TRBV5-1	-	TRBJ2-7	CASSLGLTPYEQYF	TGCGCCAGCAGCTTGGGACTCACTCCCTACGAGCAGTACTTC
-	TRBV3-1/TRBV3-2	-	TRBJ1-3	CASSPTISLGNTIYF	TGTGCCAGCAGCCCGACAATCTCGCTCGGAAACACCATATATTTT
-	TRBV6-5	TRBD1	TRBJ2-7	CASRQQGAGEQYF	TGTGCCAGCAGACAACAGGGGGCAGGGGAGCAGTACTTC
-	TRBV28	TRBD1	TRBJ1-5	CASSTVLQGINQPQHF	TGTGCCAGCAGCACCGTCTTACAGGGGATAAATCAGCCCCAGCATTTT
-	TRBV7-2	-	TRBJ1-6	CASSLVARDSPLHF	TGTGCCAGCAGCTTAGTAGCTAGGGATTCACCCCTCCACTTT
-	TRBV7-7	TRBD2	TRBJ2-2	CASSLGLVGTGELFF	TGTGCCAGCAGCCTGGGACTAGTGGGCACCGGGGAGCTGTTTTTT
-	TRBV5-6	TRBD1	TRBJ2-2	CASSSTGENTGELFF	TGTGCCAGCAGCTCGACAGGGGAGAACACCGGGGAGCTGTTTTTT
few	TRBV6-4	-	TRBJ2-1	CASSGSDYNEQFF	TGTGCCAGCAGTGGCTCGGATTACAATGAGCAGTTCTTC
-	TRBV14	-	TRBJ2-1	CASSPLGAAPSYNEQFF	TGTGCCAGCAGCCCTCTGGGGGCAGCGCCGTCCTACAATGAGCAGTTCTTC
-	TRBV6-2/TRBV6-3	-	TRBJ2-2	CASTPGYTGELFF	TGTGCCAGCACCCCGGGGTACACCGGGGAGCTGTTTTTT
-	TRBV7-8	-	TRBJ1-1	CASSLDLQGNTEAFF	TGTGCCAGCAGCTTAGATTTACAGGGCAACACTGAAGCTTTCTTT
-	TRBV28	-	TRBJ2-4	CASSLGGSGLGKNIQYF	TGTGCCAGCAGTCTTGGGGGGAGCGGGTTGGGCAAAAACATTCAGTACTTC
-	TRBV6-6	-	TRBJ1-2	CAAEAANYGYTF	TGTGCCGCAGAGGCGGCTAACTATGGCTACACCTTC
-	TRBV27	-	TRBJ2-7	CASSFSGTSSEQYF	TGTGCCAGCAGTTTCTCCGGGACATCGAGCGAGCAGTACTTC
once	TRBV6-8	TRBD1	TRBJ2-5	CASSYSWDRGQETQYF	TGTGCCAGCAGTTACTCATGGGACAGGGGCCAAGAGACCCAGTACTTC
-	TRBV7-8	-	TRBJ1-3	CASSPRSSGNTIYF	TGTGCCAGCAGCCCCCGGAGCTCTGGAAACACCATATATTTT
-	TRBV19	-	TRBJ1-1	CASSMGSGMRVNTEAFF	TGTGCCAGTAGTATGGGGTCGGGGATGAGGGTGAACACTGAAGCTTTCTTT
-	TRBV28	TRBD1	TRBJ1-5	CASSLWDRVPDQPQHF	TGTGCCAGCAGTTTATGGGACAGGGTCCCCGATCAGCCCCAGCATTTT
-	TRBV20-1	TRBD1	TRBJ2-1	CSATPGGEQFF	TGCAGTGCCACTCCAGGGGGTGAGCAGTTCTTC
-	TRBV29-1	-	TRBJ2-1	CSVGHPSNEQFF	TGCAGCGTTGGGCATCCGAGCAATGAGCAGTTCTTC
-	TRBV3-1/TRBV3-2	TRBD1	TRBJ1-6	CASSQAGGVSPLHF	TGTGCCAGCAGCCAAGCAGGGGGCGTTTCACCCCTCCACTTT
once	TRBV19	-	TRBJ2-1	CASSQGSYNEQFF	TGTGCCAGTAGTCAGGGTTCGTACAATGAGCAGTTCTTC
few	TRBV28	-	TRBJ2-7	CASSSSGRPYEQYF	TGTGCCAGCAGTTCCTCGGGACGGCCCTACGAGCAGTACTTC
-	TRBV7-2	TRBD1	TRBJ2-3	CASSFVGQGSTDTQYF	TGTGCCAGCAGCTTTGTGGGACAGGGAAGCACAGATACGCAGTATTTT
-	TRBV6-5	-	TRBJ1-6	CASSFRADSPLHF	TGTGCCAGCAGTTTCAGGGCGGATTCACCCCTCCACTTT